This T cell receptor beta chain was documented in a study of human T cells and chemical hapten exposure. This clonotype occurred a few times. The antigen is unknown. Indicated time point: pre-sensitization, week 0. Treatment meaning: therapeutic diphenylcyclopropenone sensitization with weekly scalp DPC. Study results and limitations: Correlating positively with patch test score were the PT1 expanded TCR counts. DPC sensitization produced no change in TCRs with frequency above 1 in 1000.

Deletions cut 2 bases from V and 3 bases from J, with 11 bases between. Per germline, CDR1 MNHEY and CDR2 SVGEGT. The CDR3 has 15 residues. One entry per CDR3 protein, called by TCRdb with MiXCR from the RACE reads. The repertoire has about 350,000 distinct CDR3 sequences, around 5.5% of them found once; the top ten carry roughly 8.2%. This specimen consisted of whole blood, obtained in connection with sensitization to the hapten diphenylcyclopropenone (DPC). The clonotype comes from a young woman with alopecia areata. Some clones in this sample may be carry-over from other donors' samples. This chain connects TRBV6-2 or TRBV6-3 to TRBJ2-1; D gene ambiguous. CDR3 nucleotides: TGTGCCAGCAGTTACGGGCAGCCTAACTACAATGAGCAGTTCTTC. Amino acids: CASSYGQPNYNEQFF.